This TCR beta chain was documented in a study of shared clonotypes between healthy human individuals. Study-level findings and limits: Depth of sequencing was expected to influence donor clonotype sharing. Limitation of the genetic and exposure-history diversity represented came from the few donors.

Libraries were prepared by immunoSEQ multiplex PCR; TCRdb keeps only in-frame clonotypes and omits some of them. The profile shows around 1.5 million clones, around 98% of them singletons. The germline gives CDR1 ENHRY, CDR2 SYGVKD. The CDR3 extends over 13 amino acids. V lost 3 bases and J 2 bases, leaving 6 bases between the germline ends. About this clone itself: Its cognate antigen is unknown.

Sequenced sample: naive CD4+ T cells sorted from blood. Subset indicated: CD45RA+ positively selected. The chain recombines TRBV10-3 with TRBJ2-3; D gene ambiguous. The clonotype originates from a man aged 25 to 45 in good health. CDR3 DNA sequence: TGTGCCATCAGTGACGTCCACACAGATACGCAGTATTTT. This codes for CAISDVHTDTQYF.